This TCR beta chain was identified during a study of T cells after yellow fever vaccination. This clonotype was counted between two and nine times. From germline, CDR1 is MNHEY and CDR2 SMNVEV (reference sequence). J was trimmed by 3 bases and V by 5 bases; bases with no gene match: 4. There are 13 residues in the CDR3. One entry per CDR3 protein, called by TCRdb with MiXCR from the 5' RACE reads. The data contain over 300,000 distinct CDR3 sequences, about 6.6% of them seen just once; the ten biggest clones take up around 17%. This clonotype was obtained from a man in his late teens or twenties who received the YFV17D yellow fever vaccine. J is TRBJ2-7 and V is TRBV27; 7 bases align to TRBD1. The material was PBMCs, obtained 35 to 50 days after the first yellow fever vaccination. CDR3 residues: CASSIQGDYEQYF. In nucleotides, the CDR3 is TGTGCCAGCAGTATCCAGGGGGACTACGAGCAGTACTTC.